The clone carrying this TCR beta chain was counted many times. The target antigen is unknown. A library of TCRbeta sequences, prepared with unique molecular identifiers, was generated. TCRdb analysed the PCR reads with MiXCR anew, one entry per CDR3 protein. The table has more than 120,000 distinct CDR3 sequences, 7.5% to 9% seen once. The data belong to a study of T-cell reconstitution after alpha-beta-depleted transplantation in children. Study results and limitations: Diversity of TCRbeta at day 60 was high in some patients, arising from surviving recipient T cells and thymic progenitors.

V was trimmed by 6 bases and J by 8 bases, leaving 16 bases between them. CDR1 and CDR2 from the germline V gene are MDHEN and SYDVKM. The CDR3 is made up of 13 amino acids. The chain recombines TRBV28 with TRBJ1-2; D may be TRBD1 (6 bases). This sequence originates from a female patient between 2 and 10 years old who had a stem cell transplant for congenital amegakaryocytic thrombocytopenia, so the T cells may come from the graft donor. The source was PBMCs, mostly from graft donor cells, collected 180 days after TCRalphabeta/CD19-depleted stem cell transplant. The CDR3 bases are TGTGCCAGCAGGCCAGGACAGAGAGGGGGCTACACCTTC. It specifies CASRPGQRGGYTF.